The present entry profiles one T cell receptor beta chain with its context. Its cognate antigen has yet to be identified. Base qualities are not recorded, but no much larger clone differs from it by a single base. Library preparation employed the immunoSEQ multiplex PCR assay. For the multiplex PCR, a mixture combining 60 forward primers for TCR Vbeta segments and 13 reverse primers for TCR Jbeta segments was used. The CDR3 region of rearranged TCR beta genes was amplified from genomic DNA with a multiplex PCR assay. On the Illumina HiSeq System, the amplified TCR beta libraries were sequenced as 87-base-pair reads. In the authors' own workflow: A later analysis counted tens of millions of unique TCR beta chains across the 650 to 700 repertoires, and some 11 million of these chains were shared by at least two donors. To remove PCR and sequencing errors, raw reads were error-corrected and collapsed into unique sequences using a nearest-neighbor algorithm that merged closely related sequences. V, D and J gene segments were assigned by aligning CDR3 sequences to IMGT reference sequences. For a sequence to be retained, a match of at least six nucleotides was required to both a V gene segment and a J gene segment. A rearrangement was called productive if the CDR3 had no stop codons and remained in frame with V and J, and every other rearrangement was called non-productive. CDR3 was defined according to IMGT convention as the region running from the second conserved V-encoded cysteine to the conserved J-encoded phenylalanine. In an earlier analysis of roughly 610 of the donors, sequences lacking an unambiguous match to a single V gene segment were excluded. In an earlier analysis of 500 to 750 of the donors, V segments were called functional above 56.7% productive rearrangements and were called segregating when the between-donor standard deviation exceeded 5%. A statistical classification framework was built to diagnose cytomegalovirus status from the catalog of TCR beta chain sequences. In a later analysis, TCR nucleotide sequences were compared against IMGT/GENE-DB human TR gene sequences so that V and J genes could be assigned. In a later analysis, CDR3 sequences and most-parsimonious VDJ recombination scenarios were assigned using the TCRdist pipeline. In a later analysis, each TCR beta chain was defined by its CDR3 amino acid sequence together with its V-gene family, and reads without a unique V-gene family were excluded. In a later analysis, several hundred highly shared, low-generation-probability nucleotide sequences were removed to address suspected cross-contamination and a sequencing artifact. In a later analysis, a clonal expansion index for each public chain was calculated from normalized within-repertoire ranks of inferred template counts. A later analysis computed generation probabilities with a VDJ recombination model fitted to out-of-frame rearrangements, and checked the results against IGoR. Hypergeometric tests were used in a later analysis to score TCR-TCR, TCR-HLA and TCR-CMV co-occurrence, with a repertoire-size bias correction applied to the TCR pairs. In a later analysis, false discovery rates were estimated by permuting HLA or CMV assignments 20 times. In a later analysis, co-occurring TCRs were grouped using DBSCAN, with TCRdist sequence similarity added in when clustering inside HLA-allele-positive subsets. For co-occurrence clustering, repertoires with fewer than 30,000 or more than 120,000 public chains were excluded, along with four to six repertoires with anomalous nucleotide sharing. TCRdb took this table from immuneACCESS and kept in-frame rearrangements with V and J called. Such tables lack part of the clones; where checked against another copy, unresolved V genes explain under half of the gap, and the rest is unexplained. The DNA was the basis for D and trimming; V, J and clone size are from that table. The sample table holds some 170,000 clones, of which roughly 79% were seen once. The top ten hold less than 8% of the sample.

The sample originates from a study of cytomegalovirus exposure and HLA in healthy donors (dated by TCRdb to between 2016 and 2019). Study-wide context: According to an earlier analysis of 587 of the donors, about 190 million T cells yielded roughly 110 million unique TCR beta sequences and around 300 Gb of sequence data. A separate validation cohort of roughly 120 different subjects was used in addition to the approximately 670-subject first cohort. Every repertoire in the discovery cohort had been generated on one and the same sequencing platform. Donor age, sex, ethnicity and CMV serostatus were collected together with the repertoire data. HLA typing covered class I and class II loci at four-digit resolution. Typing coverage varied by locus: roughly 629-640 donors for A, B, C, DRB1 and DQB1; roughly 560 for DQA1; around 610 for DPA1; about 450 for DPB1. The study aimed to test whether signatures of past pathogen exposure could be identified by cataloging public T cell receptors. High-throughput TCR immunosequencing, statistical association of individual TCRs with disease status, and machine learning were combined to predict cytomegalovirus infection status. Because of strong linkage in the cohort, roughly five DR-DQ haplotypes were treated as single units for association and clustering. Of the roughly 400 genotyped donors, approximately 80% fell in the genetic ancestry cluster associated with self-reported Caucasian donors. About 310 gigabases of sequencing data and roughly 90 million unique TCR sequences were included in an early release covering over 600 HLA-typed donors. The later analysis used no new phenotypic data to find candidate immune exposures, relying instead on TCR beta sequences and their occurrence across donors. A later genetic analysis took genome-wide SNP genotypes for about 55% of the 666 donors and used that subset as a discovery cohort. A later analysis re-analyzed previously published TCR beta repertoires from roughly 630 donors and added high-resolution HLA genotyping to study TCR occurrence patterns. Using immunosequencing, the study profiled T cell repertoires from about 610 subjects and related those repertoires to cytomegalovirus serostatus. Among about 400 genotyped donors of the cohort, an average of around 250,000 unique TCR beta nucleotide sequences was sequenced per donor, of which roughly 18% were non-productive. In an earlier analysis of 587 of the donors, high-throughput TCR beta sequencing was used to judge whether each TCR beta V gene segment behaved as functional or pseudogenic.

The cohort comprised 710 or so healthy bone marrow donors. At the time of sampling, all cohort members were nominally healthy, though unrecorded immune exposures were likely present. The donor tested CMV seropositive, placing the donor among the 250 to 300 seropositive members of the cohort. Every donor gave a peripheral blood sample, and the peripheral blood mononuclear cells from that sample were used for TCR beta sequencing. The Qiagen DNeasy Blood Extraction Kit was used to extract genomic DNA from the blood cell samples. Study-wide findings and limitations: In a later analysis, the rate of TCR association differed among HLA loci, with DRB1 alleles having the most associated TCRs and HLA-C alleles having the fewest. According to a later genetic analysis, donors in an Asian-associated ancestry cluster had fewer N-insertions in productive TCRs than the approximately 610-donor mean. Correlated functional status among segregating V segments might be attributable to linkage disequilibrium, but an unknown experimental factor could not be ruled out. The earlier analysis of about 600 of the donors excluded 15 to 20 rarely observed V segments, including chromosome 9 orphons, because counts were too low. An association between a missense DCLRE1C variant and V-gene and J-gene trimming of TCR beta chains was found in a later genetic analysis and replicated in an independent cohort. The study listed around 160 TCR beta chains as associated with cytomegalovirus. Presence/absence analyses assumed roughly uniform sequencing depth across donors, an assumption that may not hold. In a later analysis, most CMV-associated TCR beta chains were found to appear HLA-restricted, with HLA associations seemingly driven largely by CMV exposure. The cohort was sequenced for TCR beta chains only, and without alpha or paired-chain data the features that could be detected were limited. Because HLA typing was unavailable for some donors at each locus, only the typed subset was used in association tests. A few of the identified cytomegalovirus-associated TCR beta chains were confirmed in vitro to be specific for cytomegalovirus antigens. CMV serostatus was the only immune exposure information available for the cohort. According to a later analysis, parvovirus B19, influenza, CMV and Epstein-Barr virus appeared linked to several top co-occurrence clusters. It was suggested by the authors that the approach could potentially be generalized to other disease states and immunological phenotypes. A further reported finding was that TCR beta sequences accurately predicted the HLA-A and HLA-B alleles for most subjects in the first cohort. A later analysis found that HLA-associated TCR beta chains were more clonally expanded and had lower generation probabilities than equally common non-associated chains. Across donors, most TCR sequences were observed very rarely, whereas some public TCRs were present in many individuals. An earlier analysis of roughly 570 of the donors showed that most TCR beta V segments appeared in productive rearrangements either about 87% or about 30% of the time, which broadly matched IMGT annotations. When HLA alleles, especially DR and DQ, strongly co-occurred, attributing TCR associations to individual alleles was difficult. A group of highly shared sequence variants was considered likely to be a technical artifact of the sequencing pipeline. Specific HLA alleles were associated with 16,951 TCR beta sequences at a false discovery rate of 0.05 in a later analysis. The classifier was reported to diagnose cytomegalovirus status with high specificity and sensitivity in both the original and validation cohorts.

The specimen was PBMCs. This clonotype was obtained from a man aged 35-49 years in good health and CMV-seropositive.

The CDR3 amino acid sequence is: CASSQEESLYEQYF. The nucleotides are TGTGCCAGCAGCCAAGAAGAGTCTCTCTACGAGCAGTACTTC. The sequence is built from TRBV4-2 and TRBJ2-7, with no reliable assignment of the D segment. CDR1 and CDR2, per the germline V gene, are LGHNA and YNFKEQ. The CDR3 covers 14 residues, taking in both the cysteine and the phenylalanine. CDR3 DNA is the only sequence kept; it has 42 bases, read in frame from the first base. The junction carries 9 bases between V and J, which are trimmed by 0 bases and 3 bases respectively.